This record covers a single T cell receptor (beta chain). Its antigen remains unknown. TCR beta CDR3 region amplification was performed from RNA transcripts. When the TCR CDR3 underwent first-round RT-PCR, the HTBI primer set was used. TCRdb reanalysed the multiplex PCR reads using MiXCR and keeps one entry per CDR3 protein. Of 92,000 or so distinct CDR3 sequences detected, about 51% appear once; the ten largest clones hold around 29%. CDR3 length: 14 residues. V lost 4 bases, J lost 4 bases, and 4 bases stayed unmatched. CDR1 and CDR2 (germline): LNHDA, SQIVND (reference sequence). Patients counted as stable if ophthalmopathy did not develop within 18 months. This specimen belongs to a study of T cells in Graves' hyperthyroidism and ophthalmopathy. Study-level points and caveats: For ophthalmopathy, model prediction preceded onset by a median around 7 months. Most thyroid clonotypes expanded above 0.001 appeared in blood too.

Sequencing was performed on blood. The V and J genes are TRBV19 and TRBJ1-2; 9 bases fit TRBD1. The sequence derives from a woman between 40 and 50 years old with Graves' hyperthyroidism. CDR3 amino acids: CASSTQGAFYGYTF. CDR3 nucleotide sequence: TGTGCCAGTAGTACACAGGGGGCTTTCTATGGCTACACCTTC.